These T cell receptor beta chains were read from a single sample in a study of identical twins. MiXCR, applied by TCRdb to the 5' RACE reads, yields one record per CDR3 protein. The sample lists under 300,000 distinct CDR3 sequences, 5% to 7% seen once, with 14% to 15% in the top ten. The same data also contributed to another study, on T cells expressing NK-cell markers.

The material sequenced was CD8+ T cells sorted from blood. Receptors originate from a young woman in good health. Both conserved end residues are part of each CDR3. A D gene is named only where the DNA matches it firmly. Part of the rows lack a size; the others show once, few, many or a class for expanded clones.

j_gene: TRBJ2-1
abundance: few
d_gene: TRBD2
v_gene: TRBV27
CDR3nt: TGTGCCAGCAGCTATACTAGCGGGAGTTTTCATGAGCAGTTCTTC
CDR3aa: CASSYTSGSFHEQFF

j_gene: TRBJ2-2
abundance: many
d_gene: .
v_gene: TRBV19
CDR3nt: TGTGCCAGTAGGTTTTTCTTGAACACCGGGGAGCTGTTTTTT
CDR3aa: CASRFFLNTGELFF

j_gene: TRBJ1-1
abundance: many
d_gene: .
v_gene: TRBV6-1
CDR3nt: TGTGCCAGCAGTCCCCCGGGGTACCTCCTGAACACTGAAGCTTTCTTT
CDR3aa: CASSPPGYLLNTEAFF

j_gene: TRBJ2-3
abundance: many
d_gene: .
v_gene: TRBV27
CDR3nt: TGTGCCAGCAATGTACGAACTAGCACAGATACGCAGTATTTT
CDR3aa: CASNVRTSTDTQYF

j_gene: TRBJ1-2
abundance: .
d_gene: .
v_gene: TRBV7-2
CDR3nt: TGTGCCAGCAGCTTAGATGCCGAGGGGAATGGCTACACCTTC
CDR3aa: CASSLDAEGNGYTF

j_gene: TRBJ2-7
abundance: few
d_gene: .
v_gene: TRBV7-9
CDR3nt: TGTGCCAGCACCCTGGGAGCGGTGGACGAGCAGTACTTC
CDR3aa: CASTLGAVDEQYF

j_gene: TRBJ2-2
abundance: .
d_gene: TRBD2
v_gene: TRBV9
CDR3nt: TGTGCCAGCAGCGGGAGCGGGGGCCACACCGGGGAGCTGTTTTTT
CDR3aa: CASSGSGGHTGELFF

j_gene: TRBJ2-5
abundance: few
d_gene: TRBD2
v_gene: TRBV10-3
CDR3nt: TGTGCCACCTCTAGCGGGAGTATTGGGGCCCAGTACTTC
CDR3aa: CATSSGSIGAQYF

j_gene: TRBJ2-3
abundance: few
d_gene: TRBD1
v_gene: TRBV29-1
CDR3nt: TGCAGCGTTGAAAACAGACAGGGAAGCACAGATACGCAGTATTTT
CDR3aa: CSVENRQGSTDTQYF

j_gene: TRBJ1-1
abundance: .
d_gene: TRBD1
v_gene: TRBV13
CDR3nt: TGTGCCAGCAGCTTATGGAGGGACAGAAACACTGAAGCTTTCTTT
CDR3aa: CASSLWRDRNTEAFF

j_gene: TRBJ2-1
abundance: .
d_gene: .
v_gene: TRBV29-1
CDR3nt: TGCAGCGTTATTCCCAGGGGAAAGGGGCAAAATGAGCAGTTCTTC
CDR3aa: CSVIPRGKGQNEQFF

j_gene: TRBJ2-1
abundance: many
d_gene: TRBD2
v_gene: TRBV19
CDR3nt: TGTGCCAGTAACGGCTTTCTAGCGGGAGATTTTGAGCAGTTCTTC
CDR3aa: CASNGFLAGDFEQFF

j_gene: TRBJ2-4
abundance: few
d_gene: .
v_gene: TRBV7-9
CDR3nt: TGTGCCAGCAGCTTAGAAAAACTAGCCAAAAACATTCAGTACTTC
CDR3aa: CASSLEKLAKNIQYF

j_gene: TRBJ2-1
abundance: many
d_gene: .
v_gene: TRBV6-2/TRBV6-3
CDR3nt: TGTGCCAGCAGAGGGGGGTCGAGCTCCTACAATGAGCAGTTCTTC
CDR3aa: CASRGGSSSYNEQFF

j_gene: TRBJ2-5
abundance: .
d_gene: .
v_gene: TRBV4-2
CDR3nt: TGTGCCAGCAGCCAAGAAAAGGGCGTGGTAGCCCAAGAGACCCAGTACTTC
CDR3aa: CASSQEKGVVAQETQYF

j_gene: TRBJ2-3
abundance: few
d_gene: TRBD2
v_gene: TRBV7-9
CDR3nt: TGTGCCAGCAGCTTAGTAGCTAGCGGGGGGAAGGCGGATACGCAGTATTTT
CDR3aa: CASSLVASGGKADTQYF

j_gene: TRBJ1-5
abundance: few
d_gene: .
v_gene: TRBV15
CDR3nt: TGTGCCACCAGCAGAGGAGTAGGTGGCAGGGGAGCGGAAAGGGATCAGCCCCAGCATTTT
CDR3aa: CATSRGVGGRGAERDQPQHF

j_gene: TRBJ2-1
abundance: many
d_gene: TRBD2
v_gene: TRBV20-1
CDR3nt: TGCAGTGCTAGATTGGGACTACTCAATGAGCAGTTCTTC
CDR3aa: CSARLGLLNEQFF

j_gene: TRBJ2-1
abundance: .
d_gene: TRBD2
v_gene: TRBV20-1
CDR3nt: TGCAGTGCTAGAGTTCTAGCGGAACCCCCTTCGGATGAGCAGTTCTTC
CDR3aa: CSARVLAEPPSDEQFF